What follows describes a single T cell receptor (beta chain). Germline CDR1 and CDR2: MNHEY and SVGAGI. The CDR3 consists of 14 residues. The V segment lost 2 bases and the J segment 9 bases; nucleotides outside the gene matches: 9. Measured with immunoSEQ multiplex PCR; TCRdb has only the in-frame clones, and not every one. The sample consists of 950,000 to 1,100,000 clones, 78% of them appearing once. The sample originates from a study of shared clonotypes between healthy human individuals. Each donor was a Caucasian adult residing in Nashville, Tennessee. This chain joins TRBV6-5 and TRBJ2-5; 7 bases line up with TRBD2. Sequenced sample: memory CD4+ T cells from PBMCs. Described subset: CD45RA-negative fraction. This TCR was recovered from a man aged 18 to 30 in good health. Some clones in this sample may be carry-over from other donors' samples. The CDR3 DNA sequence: TGTGCCAGCAGTTACCGGGGACTACAGTTTCCCCAGTACTTC. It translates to CASSYRGLQFPQYF.